The 7 T cell receptor beta chains below were found in one sample sequenced in a study of blood T cell repertoires in COVID-19. The table came from immunoSEQ multiplex PCR; TCRdb's copy has only in-frame clones and leaves some out. The sample has some 390,000 clones, approximately 89% seen once; the top ten hold around 1.5%. Sequences were obtained from peripheral blood. These receptors all stem from a woman aged 40 to 50 with COVID-19, enrolled during active disease.

The chain joins TRBV7-6 to TRBJ1-5; 9 bases map to TRBD1. Germline values: CDR1 SGHVS, CDR2 FNYEAQ. Trimming removed 1 base from V and 5 bases from J; junction bases left unmatched: 3. The CDR3 sequence is 15 residues long. The CDR3 here is CASSLGTGAYQPQHF. The CDR3 nucleotides read TGTGCCAGCAGCTTAGGGACAGGGGCCTATCAGCCCCAGCATTTT.

J is TRBJ1-5 and V is TRBV28, with 10 bases identical to TRBD1. The CDR3 is 16 amino acids. The V gene's germline CDR1 is MDHEN and CDR2 SYDVKM. With 6 bases clipped from V and 4 bases from J, the junction kept 9 bases outside the gene matches. CDR3 sequence (DNA): TGTGCCAGCAGCCCCTTGGGACAGGGGACTAATCAGCCCCAGCATTTT. This encodes CASSPLGQGTNQPQHF.

The chain joins TRBV6-2 or TRBV6-3 to TRBJ1-6, with D maybe TRBD1 (5 bases). The germline V and J ends were trimmed by 4 bases and 14 bases, with 9 bases remaining between them. The CDR3 is 11 residues long. Germline loops: CDR1 MNHEY, CDR2 SVGEGT. CDR3 loop: CASSSGITLHF. In DNA form, the CDR3 reads TGTGCCAGCAGTTCAGGGATCACCCTCCACTTT.

The gene calls are TRBV2 and TRBJ2-7; the D gene is possibly TRBD2 (6 bases). Germline CDR1 and CDR2: SNHLY and FYNNEI. The CDR3 length is 13 residues. With 5 bases removed from V and 4 bases from J, the gap between germline ends came to 12 bases. DNA of the CDR3: TGTGCCAGCAGTAATGGAGGGCAGTACGAGCAGTACTTC. This translates into CASSNGGQYEQYF.

This rearrangement joins TRBV5-8 to TRBJ1-6, with D perhaps matching TRBD1 (5 bases). Germline V lookup: CDR1 SGHTS, CDR2 YDEGEE. The V and J ends lost 4 bases and 9 bases respectively, with 23 bases between them. The CDR3 consists of 17 residues. The CDR3 protein is CASSANRDSFLRSPLHF. The DNA for the CDR3 is TGTGCCAGCAGCGCAAACCGGGACTCATTCCTGCGTTCACCCCTCCACTTT.

V is TRBV19 and J is TRBJ2-1; D remains unclear. V lost 3 bases to trimming and J lost 0 bases, with 15 bases between them. CDR3 length: 17 residues. Germline assignment: CDR1 LNHDA and CDR2 SQIVND (reference sequence). DNA for the CDR3: TGTGCCAGTAGTATTCTCTCGAGCTCGATCTCCTACAATGAGCAGTTCTTC. It translates to CASSILSSSISYNEQFF.

This CDR3 is CASSDPGDPNTEAFF. CDR3 bases: TGTGCCAGCAGCGATCCGGGGGATCCGAACACTGAAGCTTTCTTT. The gene calls are TRBV6-2 or TRBV6-3 and TRBJ1-1, with TRBD1 as a possible D gene (5 bases). The CDR3 is 15 amino acids. Germline lookup yields CDR1 MNHEY and CDR2 SVGEGT. V was cut by 6 bases and J by 1 base, with 15 bases left in between.